This T cell receptor (beta chain) appears in the sequencing data of a study of Graves' ophthalmopathy and Graves' hyperthyroidism. RNA transcripts were the template, and TCR beta CDR3 regions were amplified from them. Second-round multiplex PCR came after a first-round RT-PCR that employed HTBI primers. Using its own MiXCR run on the multiplex PCR reads, TCRdb lists one record per CDR3 protein. The sample holds around 670,000 distinct CDR3 sequences; approximately 40% are singletons and the top ten take 40% to 45%. The germline V gene encodes CDR1 SNHLY and CDR2 FYNNEI. The V end lost 2 bases, the J end lost 2 bases, and 6 bases lay between the germline ends. The CDR3 loop spans 13 amino acids.

Source material: peripheral blood. The rearrangement links TRBV2 to TRBJ1-1; D ambiguous. This sequence was found in an adult man with Graves' ophthalmopathy. The CDR3 protein is CASSEWANTEAFF. The CDR3 DNA is TGTGCCAGCAGTGAATGGGCAAACACTGAAGCTTTCTTT.